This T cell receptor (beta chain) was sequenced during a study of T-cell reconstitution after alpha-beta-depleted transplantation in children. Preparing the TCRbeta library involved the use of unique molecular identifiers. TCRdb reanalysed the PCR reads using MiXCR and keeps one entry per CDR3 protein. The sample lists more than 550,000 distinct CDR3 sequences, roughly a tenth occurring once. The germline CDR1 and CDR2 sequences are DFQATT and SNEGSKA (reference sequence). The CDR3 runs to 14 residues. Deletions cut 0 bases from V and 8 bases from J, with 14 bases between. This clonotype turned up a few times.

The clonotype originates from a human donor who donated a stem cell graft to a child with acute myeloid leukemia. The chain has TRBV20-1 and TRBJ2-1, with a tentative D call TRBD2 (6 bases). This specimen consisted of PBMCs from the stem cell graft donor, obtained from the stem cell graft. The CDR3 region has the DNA TGCAGTGCTAGAGAGAGCGGGTGGGGGGATGAGCAGTTCTTC. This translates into CSARESGWGDEQFF.